This T cell receptor beta chain was captured in a study of CXCR3-negative and CXCR3-positive naive CD8 T cells. The CDR3 contains 12 residues. The authors prepared UMI-labeled TRB cDNA libraries by 5' RACE. TCRdb reprocessed the 5' RACE reads and stores each CDR3 protein as one record, lacking DNA. This table lists 150,000 to 180,000 distinct CDR3 sequences. Overall study results and limits: Each naive subset displayed comparably high diversity, whereas memory CD8+ cells displayed much lower diversity. More hydrophobic TRB CDR3s were found in CXCR3-positive naive cells than in CXCR3-negative naive cells. Expression of CXCR3 was partially reduced after cryopreservation, and fresh PBMCs were used in most assays. Naive subsets showed comparable surface CD5, and TCR interaction strength was also inferred from TRB CDR3 physicochemistry.

As to this clonotype: Its antigen is still unknown.

The sequence was collected from a human donor in good health. Some clones in this sample may be carry-over from other donors' samples. The sequenced sample consisted of naive CXCR3+ CD8+ T cells from blood. This sample's subset: CD45RO-CCR7+CD27+CD95- naive CD8+ T cells expressing CXCR3 (TNR3+). The chain joins TRBV1 to TRBJ1-1. TRBV1 is recorded as a pseudogene. The CDR3: CTSSQENTEAFF.